These T cell receptor beta chains were read from a single sample in a study of vaccination effects on CD4 cells after COVID-19. Sequencing used immunoSEQ multiplex PCR; TCRdb keeps in-frame clones, though not all of them. The table records about 41,000 clones, 77% of them present only once. These receptors' targets are unknown. This material consisted of CD4+ T cells from PBMCs cultured with HCoV-NL63 spike peptides, taken before COVID-19 vaccination. Receptors were obtained from a human donor who received a COVID-19 vaccine. The conserved cysteine and the conserved F or W are not part of the CDR3 here. The size entry is marked missing in some rows and otherwise reads once, few, many or a size class.

v_gene	abundance	j_gene	CDR3aa
TRBV6-5	NA	TRBJ1-5	ASSHGQVQPQH
TRBV3-1/TRBV3-2	few	TRBJ1-5	ASSPSGFQPQH
TRBV13	NA	TRBJ1-1	ASSFWDRGYLDTEAF
TRBV28	once	TRBJ1-1	ASSLSGGRSEAF
TRBV18	NA	TRBJ1-2	ASSENRDGYT
TRBV9	NA	TRBJ2-2	ASSPSGAGTGELF
TRBV10-1	NA	TRBJ2-5	ASSERLTGGTQY
TRBV7-8	NA	TRBJ2-5	ASSNRVAGVEETQY
TRBV6-1	NA	TRBJ2-5	ASSVRGGLAGGRETQY
TRBV5-1	NA	TRBJ2-5	ASSFTLQGETQY
TRBV7-2	few	TRBJ2-5	ASSLASAQETQY
TRBV6-5	NA	TRBJ1-1	ASRTGALNTEAF
TRBV9	NA	TRBJ2-5	ASSVGSGAGGLQETQY
TRBV19	NA	TRBJ1-5	ASSLQGAGNQPQH
TRBV6-5	once	TRBJ1-4	ASSTTTGNEKLF
TRBV7-2	NA	TRBJ1-6	ASSLEGRGNSPLH
TRBV30	NA	TRBJ2-3	AWGPGQDTQY
TRBV28	NA	TRBJ2-6	ASSTGTGRSGANVLT
TRBV5-1	NA	TRBJ1-1	ASSLGDLGTEAF
TRBV28	NA	TRBJ1-5	ASSGNRGTQPQH
TRBV7-2	once	TRBJ2-1	ASSIPNSRYNEQF
TRBV5-6	NA	TRBJ1-2	ASSLSQGVPYGYT
TRBV28	few	TRBJ1-2	ASSRTGTTANYGYT
TRBV6-4	NA	TRBJ2-1	ASSVGARNEQF
TRBV3-1/TRBV3-2	NA	TRBJ2-6	ASSQRLFSGANVLT
TRBV6-2/TRBV6-3	NA	TRBJ2-2	ASSYAKTGWAGELF
TRBV5-6	few	TRBJ1-4	ASSLRSAQGEKLF
TRBV6-5	once	TRBJ1-5	ASSLQGNQPQH
TRBV7-3	few	TRBJ2-3	ASSRDREGDTQY
TRBV4-1	NA	TRBJ1-5	ASSQNRVNQPQH
TRBV7-2	NA	TRBJ1-6	ASSLVGRENSPLH
TRBV12-3/TRBV12-4	NA	TRBJ2-5	ASSFGVKTQY
TRBV18	few	TRBJ1-1	ASSPLKTVEAF
TRBV27	NA	TRBJ1-2	ASSIRTGAYGYT
TRBV29-1	NA	TRBJ1-1	SVKSYEGTANTEAF
TRBV6-2/TRBV6-3	NA	TRBJ1-2	ASSYEGRLDYGYT
TRBV5-5	NA	TRBJ2-3	ASSPVAGGPTDTQY
TRBV6-2/TRBV6-3	NA	TRBJ2-2	ASSYGGSTGELF
TRBV7-8	NA	TRBJ1-5	ASSLALTTMTEPYSNQPQH
TRBV7-2	NA	TRBJ1-4	ASSSQTGAHEKLF
TRBV6-5	once	TRBJ2-5	ASRKQGKETQY